This T cell receptor beta chain was recorded in a study of blood T cell repertoires in COVID-19. The CDR3 is made up of 15 amino acids. Trimming at V came to 7 bases and at J to 2 bases, leaving 7 bases not matched to a gene. Germline loops: CDR1 MDHEN, CDR2 SYDVKM. Methods used by the authors: Amplified reference gene primers provided the basis for estimating nucleated cell counts. TCRdb's table, derived via immunoSEQ multiplex PCR, lists solely in-frame clones and lacks some. V, J and clone size reflect that table, while D and trimming were determined from the DNA. The sample includes fewer than 300,000 clones, 85% to 90% seen only once; the top ten take under 9.5%.

The sequence derives from a man aged 40-49 years who had recovered from COVID-19. Sequencing used PBMCs or T cells enriched from blood (not recorded which). The V gene is TRBV28, the J gene TRBJ2-3, with 9 bases aligning to TRBD1. The CDR3 coding sequence is TGTGCCAGCACCCTGGGGGACAGGGACACAGATACGCAGTATTTT. This sequence encodes CASTLGDRDTDTQYF.